The 24 T cell receptor beta chains given below trace back to one sample, sequenced in a study of cytomegalovirus exposure and HLA in healthy donors. The PCR used 60 Vbeta and 13 Jbeta primers. This table comes from immunoSEQ multiplex PCR, and its TCRdb copy is limited to in-frame clones, with some not included. Its table lists around 26,000 clones. Specimen: PBMCs. The receptors here all came from a male donor in good health and CMV-seropositive.

The rearrangement links TRBV10-3 to TRBJ1-1, with 7 bases aligning to TRBD1. This CDR3 is 14 amino acids long. Germline CDR1 reads ENHRY; CDR2 reads SYGVKD. V was clipped by 0 bases and J by 3 bases; unmatched bases: 1. CDR3 in DNA: TGTGCCATCAGTGAGTCCCAGGGGGACACTGAAGCTTTCTTT. Translated, it gives CAISESQGDTEAFF.

V gene TRBV4-1 combines with J gene TRBJ1-2; no clear D. The V gene's germline CDR1 is MGHRA and CDR2 YSYEKL. The length of the CDR3 is 14 residues. V was cut by 6 bases and J by 4 bases, with 15 bases left in between. DNA of the CDR3: TGCGCCAGCAGGCCGGGAGGGCTTGGCTATGGCTACACCTTC. Translation: CASRPGGLGYGYTF.

The chain couples TRBV7-6 to TRBJ2-7; 7 bases line up with TRBD1. CDR1 and CDR2 (germline): SGHVS, FNYEAQ. CDR3 length: 15 amino acids. Trimming at V came to 5 bases and at J to 1 base, leaving 8 bases not matched to a gene. The CDR3 DNA reads TGTGCCAGCAGCCGGAGACAGGGAGAATCCTACGAGCAGTACTTC. Residues: CASSRRQGESYEQYF.

Here the CDR3 reads CASRDTGLSEAFF. The DNA for the CDR3 is TGTGCCAGCAGGGATACAGGGTTATCTGAAGCTTTCTTT. This chain joins TRBV2 and TRBJ1-1; D might be TRBD1 (6 bases). In germline, CDR1 is SNHLY, CDR2 FYNNEI. The CDR3 has 13 amino acids. The germline V and J ends were trimmed by 6 bases and 6 bases, with 14 bases remaining between them.

CDR3 nucleotide sequence: TGCGCCAGCCAGATAAACCTAGGCTCCTACAATGAGCAGTTCTTC. Amino acids: CASQINLGSYNEQFF. The chain couples TRBV4-1 to TRBJ2-1; D is unresolved. This CDR3 is built from 15 residues. The germline V gene has CDR1 MGHRA and CDR2 YSYEKL. Trimming pared 8 bases from V and 0 bases from J, leaving 14 bases between.

V gene TRBV19 combines with J gene TRBJ2-3; 7 nucleotides align to TRBD2. The CDR3 sequence is 14 residues long. The V segment lost 6 bases and the J segment 2 bases; nucleotides outside the gene matches: 5. CDR1 and CDR2 from the germline V gene are LNHDA and SQIVND (reference sequence). CDR3 nucleotides: TGTGCCAGTAGAGAGCGGGGACTCACAGATACGCAGTATTTT. The encoded protein is CASRERGLTDTQYF. Full variable domain (outside the CDR3, taken from reference TRBV19 and TRBJ2-3): DGGITQSPKYLFRKEGQNVTLSCEQNLNHDAMYWYRQDPGQGLRLIYYSQIVNDFQKGDIAEGYSVSREKKESFPLTVTSAQKNPTAFYLCASRERGLTDTQYFGPGTRLTVL.

CDR3 DNA sequence: TGCGCCAGCAGCCAAGATGGTAGCGAGGTGTACAATGAGCAGTTCTTC. This encodes CASSQDGSEVYNEQFF. The chain recombines TRBV4-1 with TRBJ2-1; tentatively, D is TRBD2 (5 bases). The germline V gene encodes CDR1 MGHRA and CDR2 YSYEKL. V was pared by 0 bases and J by 4 bases, with 13 bases between. The CDR3 is made up of 16 amino acids.

V gene TRBV2 combines with J gene TRBJ2-7, with D possibly matching TRBD2 (7 bases). CDR1 is SNHLY and CDR2 is FYNNEI in the germline V gene. CDR3 length: 13 amino acids. The V end was cut by 7 bases, the J end by 7 bases, with 17 bases between. The CDR3, as DNA: TGTGCCAGCATGGGGGGGGCCCACTGGGAGCAGTACTTC. This codes for CASMGGAHWEQYF.

J is TRBJ2-1 and V is TRBV27; TRBD2 matches 9 bases. The germline CDR1 and CDR2 sequences are MNHEY and SMNVEV (reference sequence). The CDR3 contains 14 residues. Germline trimming cut 5 bases from V and 5 bases from J; bases unmatched to any gene: 4. The chain's CDR3 is CASSLRTSDNEQFF. DNA of the CDR3: TGTGCCAGCAGTCTCCGGACTAGCGACAATGAGCAGTTCTTC.

CDR3: CASSFEVTEAFF. In nucleotides, the CDR3 is TGTGCCAGCAGCTTTGAGGTTACTGAAGCTTTCTTT. The V gene is TRBV5-6, the J gene TRBJ1-1; D unclear. Germline CDR1 SGHDT, CDR2 YYEEEE. The CDR3 length is 12 residues. Trimming took 2 bases from V and 5 from J, leaving 7 bases between them.

The rearrangement uses TRBV5-5 and TRBJ1-1; D is undetermined. Between the trimmed V and J ends, which lost 2 bases and 1 base, there was a span of 18 bases. Germline V gives CDR1 SGHKS, CDR2 YYEKEE (reference sequence). The CDR3 sequence is 17 residues long. Written as DNA, the CDR3 is TGTGCCAGCAGCTTTGATTTAGCCCGGCACGAGAACACTGAAGCTTTCTTT. This codes for CASSFDLARHENTEAFF. The full variable domain, rest sourced from reference TRBV5-5 and TRBJ1-1, is DAGVTQSPTHLIKTRGQQVTLRCSPISGHKSVSWYQQVLGQGPQFIFQYYEKEERGRGNFPDRFSARQFPNYSSELNVNALLLGDSALYLCASSFDLARHENTEAFFGQGTRLTVV.

The chain is built from TRBV29-1 and TRBJ2-7; 8 nucleotides align to TRBD1. V gave up 4 bases and J gave up 2 bases; unmatched junction bases: 4. Germline CDR1 SQVTM, CDR2 ANQGSEA. This CDR3 contains 13 residues. In nucleotides, the CDR3 is TGCAGCGTTGGACTGGACAGGGCCTACGAGCAGTACTTC. This codes for CSVGLDRAYEQYF.

This chain links TRBV15 with TRBJ2-1, with TRBD2 matching 7 bases. The CDR3 covers 17 residues. Trimming took 3 bases from V and 0 from J; bases not matched to a gene: 8. Germline CDR1 is LNHNV and CDR2 is YYDKDF (reference sequence). The CDR3 sequence: CATSSPQGGSSYNEQFF. The CDR3 coding sequence is TGTGCCACCAGCAGTCCCCAAGGCGGGAGCTCCTACAATGAGCAGTTCTTC.

The chain has TRBV5-4 and TRBJ1-2; the match to TRBD1 covers 7 bases. The CDR3 is made up of 15 amino acids. CDR1 and CDR2 (germline): SGHNT, YYREEE (reference sequence). V trimming: 4 bases; J trimming: 3 bases; junction bases outside the gene matches: 9. CDR3 DNA: TGTGCCAGCAGCCCTAGGGGGCTTGGGGACTATGGCTACACCTTC. Protein sequence: CASSPRGLGDYGYTF.

This chain links TRBV6-4 with TRBJ2-1, with 9 nucleotides matching TRBD2. Germline V gene lookup returns CDR1 MRHNA and CDR2 SNTAGT. With V trimmed by 0 bases and J by 6 bases, 0 bases remained unmatched. The length of the CDR3 is 14 residues. The CDR3: CASSDSAGGNEQFF. CDR3 in DNA: TGTGCCAGCAGTGACTCAGCGGGAGGCAATGAGCAGTTCTTC.

The V gene is TRBV30, the J gene TRBJ2-5; D not certain. V was trimmed by 0 bases and J by 3 bases, leaving 14 bases between them. The CDR3 has 15 residues. Germline V gene sequence: CDR1 GTSNPN, CDR2 SVGIG (reference sequence). The CDR3 loop is CAWSVTGVKKETQYF. DNA for the CDR3: TGTGCCTGGAGTGTAACGGGTGTAAAGAAAGAGACCCAGTACTTC.

The V gene is TRBV28, the J gene TRBJ1-2, with a tentative D call TRBD1 (5 bases). This CDR3 region has 16 residues. V was trimmed by 5 bases and J by 3 bases, leaving 19 bases between them. Germline V gives CDR1 MDHEN, CDR2 SYDVKM. The CDR3 sequence is CASSRGGEPDYYGYTF. The DNA for the CDR3 is TGTGCCAGCAGTCGCGGGGGGGAGCCAGACTACTATGGCTACACCTTC.

Here the CDR3 reads CASSLRQGEIPYGYTF. The DNA of the CDR3 is TGTGCCAGCAGTTTACGACAGGGTGAAATTCCCTATGGCTACACCTTC. This rearrangement joins TRBV6-5 to TRBJ1-2, with TRBD1 identical over 7 bases. Unmatched junction bases numbered 12, after V lost 4 bases and J lost 4 bases. The CDR3 is 16 amino acids. CDR1 and CDR2 from the germline V gene are MNHEY and SVGAGI.

As regards this clone: Sequence at one end of the junction differs from germline and may be a read error. The V gene is TRBV7-7, the J gene TRBJ1-1, with D uncertain. The germline gives CDR1 SSHAT, CDR2 FNYEAQ (reference sequence). The CDR3 is 13 amino acids. CDR3: CASSLNSNTEAFF. The CDR3 coding sequence is TGTGCTAGCAGCTTAAACAGTAACACTGAAGCTTTCTTT.

This chain connects TRBV10-3 to TRBJ2-2, with TRBD1 as a possible D gene (6 bases). Trimming left V 6 bases short and J 0 bases short, with 8 bases between. This CDR3 has 14 residues. Germline V lookup: CDR1 ENHRY, CDR2 SYGVKD. The CDR3 region is CAIRDSPNTGELFF. Written as DNA, the CDR3 is TGTGCCATCAGGGACAGTCCGAACACCGGGGAGCTGTTTTTT.

The V gene is TRBV30, the J gene TRBJ2-2; D not resolved. CDR1 is GTSNPN and CDR2 is SVGIG in the germline V gene (reference sequence). The CDR3 contains 12 residues. Trimming pared 1 base from V and 5 bases from J, leaving 5 bases between. The CDR3 here is CAWSGVTGELFF. CDR3 bases: TGTGCCTGGAGTGGTGTAACCGGGGAGCTGTTTTTT.

Regarding this clone: Mismatch with germline at one junction end may stem from a read error. This rearrangement joins TRBV6-5 to TRBJ1-1; a possible D gene is TRBD1 (5 bases). CDR3 length: 14 residues. The germline gives CDR1 MNHEY, CDR2 SVGAGI. CDR3 sequence: CASSYGWGDPPTAF. CDR3 sequence (DNA): TGTGCCAGCAGTTACGGATGGGGGGACCCTCCCACGGCATTT.

V gene TRBV30 combines with J gene TRBJ1-2; TRBD1 is a possible D gene (5 bases). This CDR3 spans 15 amino acids. V was trimmed by 0 bases and J by 3 bases, leaving 14 bases between them. CDR1 GTSNPN and CDR2 SVGIG come from the germline V gene (reference sequence). CDR3 residues: CAWSVLRGKDYGYTF. DNA of the CDR3: TGTGCCTGGAGTGTACTAAGGGGAAAGGACTATGGCTACACCTTC. Combining the CDR3 with reference TRBV30 and TRBJ1-2 gives the whole variable domain SQTIHQWPATLVQPVGSPLSLECTVEGTSNPNLYWYRQAAGRGLQLLFYSVGIGQISSEVPQNLSASRPQDRQFILSSKKLLLSDSGFYLCAWSVLRGKDYGYTFGSGTRLTVV.

The rearrangement joins TRBV11-2 to TRBJ2-7; D gene unclear. The V gene's germline CDR1 is SGHAT and CDR2 FQNNGV. The CDR3 consists of 15 residues. V dropped 0 bases and J dropped 1 base, with 10 bases sitting between them. CDR3 coding DNA: TGTGCCAGCAGCTTAGATTATGGCAGGTCCTACGAGCAGTACTTC. Amino acids: CASSLDYGRSYEQYF.